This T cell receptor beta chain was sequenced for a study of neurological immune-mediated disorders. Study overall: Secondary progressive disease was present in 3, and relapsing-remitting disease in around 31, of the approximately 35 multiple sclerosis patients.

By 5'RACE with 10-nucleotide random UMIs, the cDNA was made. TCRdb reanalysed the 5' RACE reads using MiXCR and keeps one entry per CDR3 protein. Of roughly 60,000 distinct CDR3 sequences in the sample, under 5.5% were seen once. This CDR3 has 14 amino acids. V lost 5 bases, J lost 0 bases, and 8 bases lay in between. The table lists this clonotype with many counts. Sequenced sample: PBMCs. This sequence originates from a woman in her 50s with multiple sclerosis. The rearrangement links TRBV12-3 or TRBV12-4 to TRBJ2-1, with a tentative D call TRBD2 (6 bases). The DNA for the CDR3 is TGTGCCAGCAGTGGGACTTCCTCCTACAATGAGCAGTTCTTC. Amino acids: CASSGTSSYNEQFF.